These 21 T cell receptor beta chains came from one sample sequenced in a study of cytomegalovirus exposure and HLA in healthy donors. Vbeta (60) and Jbeta (13) primers were used in the PCR. The repertoire was sequenced with immunoSEQ multiplex PCR; TCRdb's copy has only in-frame clones and lacks some. The sample records 150,000 to 200,000 clones, approximately 90% being singletons. The sample taken for sequencing was PBMCs. The source of these receptors is a boy aged 2 to 9 in good health and CMV-seronegative.

This clone was picked up a small number of times. CDR3 loop: CANGYNEQFF. The CDR3 region has the DNA TGTGCCAACGGGTACAATGAGCAGTTCTTC. The V gene is TRBV6-4, the J gene TRBJ2-1; D gene unclear. Trimming shortened V by 10 bases and J by 4 bases, and 5 bases separated the two germline ends. The germline V gene encodes CDR1 MRHNA and CDR2 SNTAGT. The CDR3 spans 10 residues.

This sequence joins TRBV5-1 and TRBJ1-1, with a weak D call TRBD1 (6 bases). V lost 1 base to trimming and J lost 0 bases, with 13 bases between them. The CDR3 covers 16 residues. Germline-derived CDR1 and CDR2 are SGHRS and YFSETQ. CDR3 residues: CASSLYPRGLNTEAFF. The CDR3 DNA is TGCGCCAGCAGCTTGTATCCCAGGGGCCTGAACACTGAAGCTTTCTTT.

The chain recombines TRBV27 with TRBJ2-1, with 7 bases identical to TRBD2. V was clipped by 4 bases and J by 7 bases; unmatched bases: 4. Germline values: CDR1 MNHEY, CDR2 SMNVEV (reference sequence). The length of the CDR3 is 13 residues. As DNA, the CDR3 is TGTGCCAGCAGTTCGGGAGGCGGGAATGAGCAGTTCTTC. Its translation: CASSSGGGNEQFF.

A few counts support this clone. V usage is TRBV5-4 and J usage is TRBJ2-1; D gene ambiguous. V gave up 0 bases and J gave up 6 bases, with 4 bases separating them. The CDR3 consists of 12 residues. Germline V lookup: CDR1 SGHNT, CDR2 YYREEE (reference sequence). The CDR3 protein is CASSLVSNEQFF. As DNA, the CDR3 is TGTGCCAGCAGCTTGGTTAGCAATGAGCAGTTCTTC.

The chain recombines TRBV9 with TRBJ2-3, with 8 bases identical to TRBD2. The V and J ends lost 4 bases and 2 bases, in that order; junction bases with no gene match: 18. This CDR3 is built from 19 residues. Germline CDR1 and CDR2: SGDLS and YYNGEE. Here the CDR3 reads CASSLTSGRRNENTDTQYF. CDR3 DNA sequence: TGTGCCAGCAGCCTTACTAGCGGTCGCCGCAATGAGAACACAGATACGCAGTATTTT.

V is TRBV11-1 and J is TRBJ2-7, with 8 bases lining up with TRBD1. The length of the CDR3 is 14 residues. CDR1 is SGHAT and CDR2 is FQDESV in the germline V gene (reference sequence). Trimming removed 5 bases from V and 5 bases from J; junction bases left unmatched: 8. The CDR3 loop is CASSKDRGKNEQYF. Here the CDR3 DNA reads TGTGCCAGCAGCAAAGACAGGGGAAAGAACGAGCAGTACTTC.

This rearrangement joins TRBV28 to TRBJ2-7, with 8 bases fitting TRBD1. The trim removed 4 bases at V and 1 base at J, leaving 12 bases unmatched. CDR1 is MDHEN, CDR2 SYDVKM, per germline. The CDR3 totals 17 residues. In DNA form, the CDR3 reads TGTGCCAGCAGTTCCCCTCTCCGCGGGACAGGATCCTACGAGCAGTACTTC. As protein: CASSSPLRGTGSYEQYF.

The chain links TRBV30 to TRBJ1-6; 10 nucleotides agree with TRBD1. CDR1 and CDR2 from the germline V gene are GTSNPN and SVGIG (reference sequence). The CDR3 runs 17 residues. V trimming: 0 bases; J trimming: 2 bases; junction bases outside the gene matches: 4. CDR3 DNA: TGTGCCTGGAGTGTACGGGACAGGGGCGCCTATAATTCACCCCTCCACTTT. Protein product: CAWSVRDRGAYNSPLHF.

The chain carries TRBV7-9 and TRBJ2-7, with TRBD1 identical over 9 bases. CDR1 SEHNR and CDR2 FQNEAQ come from the germline V gene (reference sequence). The J segment lost 2 bases and the V segment lost 5 bases, leaving 7 bases of the junction unmatched. This CDR3 is 15 amino acids long. CDR3 sequence (DNA): TGTGCCAGCAGCATTACGGGACAGGGAGCCTACGAGCAGTACTTC. Protein: CASSITGQGAYEQYF.

The chain is built from TRBV7-9 and TRBJ2-7; D remains ambiguous. The V end was cut by 1 base, the J end by 3 bases, with 13 bases between. This CDR3 contains 15 residues. Germline V gene sequence: CDR1 SEHNR, CDR2 FQNEAQ (reference sequence). The CDR3 DNA follows: TGTGCCAGCAGCTTAGTATTAGCCAGCAACTACGAGCAGTACTTC. Translated, it gives CASSLVLASNYEQYF.

The chain links TRBV6-1 to TRBJ2-7; D perhaps matches TRBD1 (6 bases). Between the trimmed V and J ends, which lost 6 bases and 3 bases, there was a span of 9 bases. The CDR3 length is 12 residues. The germline V gene encodes CDR1 MNHNS and CDR2 SASEGT. CDR3 in DNA: TGTGCCAGCAGCGGGGACAACTACGAGCAGTACTTC. This encodes CASSGDNYEQYF.

CDR3 sequence: CASSPDSSGPYEQYF. The CDR3 DNA sequence: TGTGCCAGCAGCCCGGACTCATCAGGCCCCTACGAGCAGTACTTC. The V call is TRBV11-2, the J call TRBJ2-7, with D possibly being TRBD2 (5 bases). The CDR3 is made up of 15 amino acids. Deletions cut 5 bases from V and 2 bases from J, with 16 bases between. Germline V CDR1 and CDR2: SGHAT, FQNNGV.

This clone was picked up one time. The chain carries TRBV12-2 and TRBJ1-2; TRBD1, the table's D call, was not compared with the DNA. TRBV12-2 counts as a pseudogene. The CDR3 is 12 residues long. CDR3 coding DNA: TGTGCAAGTCGCTCGACAGGGTATGGCTACACCTTC. Residues: CASRSTGYGYTF.

The J gene is TRBJ2-3, the V gene TRBV9; TRBD2 matches 14 bases. Germline loops: CDR1 SGDLS, CDR2 YYNGEE. The CDR3 is made up of 16 amino acids. Trimming at V came to 3 bases and at J to 2 bases, leaving 2 bases not matched to a gene. CDR3 residues: CASSGTSGGITDTQYF. The CDR3 DNA follows: TGTGCCAGCAGCGGGACTAGCGGGGGGATCACAGATACGCAGTATTTT.

The sample holds one count of this clone. The V call is TRBV7-6, the J call TRBJ2-7; TRBD2 agrees at 13 bases. Germline CDR1 reads SGHVS; CDR2 reads FNYEAQ. The CDR3 has 18 residues. Trimming at V came to 0 bases and at J to 2 bases, leaving 7 bases not matched to a gene. The CDR3 is CASSLAGGGLAGTYEQYF. Written as DNA, the CDR3 is TGTGCCAGCAGCTTAGCGGGGGGGGGACTAGCGGGGACCTACGAGCAGTACTTC.

The chain combines TRBV28 with TRBJ2-4; D not resolved. With 1 base removed from V and 1 base from J, the gap between germline ends came to 14 bases. Germline V gives CDR1 MDHEN, CDR2 SYDVKM. This CDR3 region has 17 residues. The CDR3, as DNA: TGTGCCAGCAGTTTATTCTCCCCCCGCGAGGCCAAAAACATTCAGTACTTC. As protein: CASSLFSPREAKNIQYF.

The chain employs TRBV7-9 and TRBJ1-4; D is ambiguous. The germline gives CDR1 SEHNR, CDR2 FQNEAQ (reference sequence). Between the trimmed V and J ends, which lost 6 bases and 6 bases, there was a span of 14 bases. CDR3 length equals 14 residues. The CDR3 DNA follows: TGTGCCAGCAGGCCAACTTATACGGATGAAAAACTGTTTTTT. Encoded protein: CASRPTYTDEKLFF.

This clone was seen only a few times. The genes are TRBV6-4 and TRBJ2-2; no firm D call. The germline V and J ends were trimmed by 2 bases and 8 bases, with 9 bases remaining between them. The CDR3 is made up of 13 amino acids. From germline, CDR1 is MRHNA and CDR2 SNTAGT. The CDR3 protein is CASSDSSVGELFF. The CDR3 DNA reads TGTGCCAGCAGTGACAGTTCGGTGGGGGAGCTGTTTTTT.

The chain combines TRBV28 with TRBJ1-2, with 9 bases that match TRBD1. CDR3 length: 16 amino acids. Germline CDR1 reads MDHEN; CDR2 reads SYDVKM. Germline trimming cut 6 bases from V and 4 bases from J; bases unmatched to any gene: 12. The CDR3 loop is CASSPLRTGVRYGYTF. The DNA for the CDR3 is TGTGCCAGCAGCCCTTTGAGGACAGGGGTTCGCTATGGCTACACCTTC.

Only one count was recorded for this clone. This chain links TRBV6-1 with TRBJ2-1, with TRBD2 matching 13 bases. The germline V gene encodes CDR1 MNHNS and CDR2 SASEGT. V was clipped by 2 bases and J by 9 bases; unmatched bases: 4. This CDR3 is built from 15 residues. In DNA form, the CDR3 reads TGTGCCAGCAGTGAAACTAGCGGGGGGGCCATTGAGCAGTTCTTC. Translated, it gives CASSETSGGAIEQFF.

The chain recombines TRBV7-9 with TRBJ1-1; 8 bases fit TRBD1. The V segment lost 4 bases and the J segment 4 bases; nucleotides outside the gene matches: 8. This CDR3 comprises 15 residues. Germline assignment: CDR1 SEHNR and CDR2 FQNEAQ (reference sequence). The CDR3 coding sequence is TGTGCCAGCAGCTCCGCCAGGGGGCGCGGCACTGAAGCTTTCTTT. Its translation: CASSSARGRGTEAFF.